This entry features one TCR beta chain sequence. This entry belongs to a study of cytomegalovirus exposure and HLA in healthy donors. The PCR used 60 Vbeta and 13 Jbeta primers. Sequencing used immunoSEQ multiplex PCR; TCRdb keeps in-frame clones, though not all of them. The sample includes around 160,000 clones, over 75% of them seen just once. The sample taken for sequencing was PBMCs. The receptor was isolated from a man aged 18 to 30 in good health and CMV-seropositive.

The CDR3 DNA sequence: TGTGCCACCAGCAGAGATGGTCTTGCGGCGGAACAAGAGACCCAGTACTTC. This sequence encodes CATSRDGLAAEQETQYF. V gene TRBV15 combines with J gene TRBJ2-5; D unresolved. Germline values: CDR1 LNHNV, CDR2 YYDKDF (reference sequence). This CDR3 region has 17 residues. V gave up 0 bases and J gave up 2 bases, with 16 bases separating them.